This T cell receptor beta chain was identified in a study of cytomegalovirus exposure and HLA in healthy donors. Overall study findings and caveats: Association with HLA alleles at 0.05 false discovery rate was found for approximately 18,000 TCR beta sequences in a later analysis. It was likely that a cluster of highly shared sequence variants was a sequencing artifact. Researchers reported that a few CMV-associated chains were confirmed in vitro as CMV antigen-specific.

Each of the donors was a healthy bone marrow donor. The PCR made use of 60 Vbeta and 13 Jbeta primers. Clones were sequenced by immunoSEQ multiplex PCR, and TCRdb holds only the in-frame ones, with some missing. Of nearly 65,000 clones listed, 73% are singletons. Germline assignment: CDR1 SNHLY and CDR2 FYNNEI. The CDR3 sequence is 13 residues long. The junction had 4 bases not matched to a gene; V was cut back by 7 bases and J by 4 bases. For this clone: Antigen specificity is unknown.

Sequenced input: PBMCs. The rearrangement uses TRBV2 and TRBJ1-2; 9 bases agree with TRBD1. This receptor was identified in a man aged 45-60 years in good health and CMV-seronegative. The CDR3 loop reads CASIQGASYGYTF. In DNA, the CDR3 is TGTGCCAGCATACAGGGGGCGAGCTATGGCTACACCTTC.